These 26 T cell receptor beta chains came from one sample sequenced in a study of cytomegalovirus exposure and HLA in healthy donors listed by TCRdb under 2017. Libraries came from the immunoSEQ multiplex PCR assay. A mixture of 60 forward primers for TCR Vbeta segments and 13 reverse primers for TCR Jbeta segments was used in the multiplex PCR. TCRdb obtained this table from immuneACCESS and retained in-frame rearrangements with V and J assigned. These tables miss some clones; where compared with another copy, unresolved V genes account for less than half of the shortfall, and the remainder is unexplained. For this sample the table gives around 140,000 clones, of which approximately 72% were detected only once. The ten largest clones represent under 7.5% of the sample. Sequencing used PBMCs. The receptor source for this set is a woman aged 60-75 years in good health and CMV-seronegative.

About this clone: Other DNA variants within this sample encode the same CDR3. CDR3 region: CASSLAGEKETQYF. CDR3 in DNA: TGTGCCAGCAGCTTGGCGGGGGAAAAGGAGACCCAGTACTTC. The chain has TRBV5-6 and TRBJ2-5, with D maybe TRBD2 (6 bases). The CDR3 has 14 amino acids. Germline-derived CDR1 and CDR2 are SGHDT and YYEEEE. Trimming shortened V by 0 bases and J by 5 bases, and 11 bases separated the two germline ends.

The V and J genes are TRBV19 and TRBJ2-7; 13 bases map to TRBD2. The CDR3 sequence is 13 residues long. V trimming: 9 bases; J trimming: 3 bases; junction bases outside the gene matches: 2. Germline CDR1 and CDR2: LNHDA and SQIVND (reference sequence). DNA of the CDR3: TGTGCCAGCAGACTAGCGGGGGGCTACGAGCAGTACTTC. Translated, it gives CASRLAGGYEQYF.

V usage is TRBV7-2 and J usage is TRBJ2-5; tentative D call: TRBD1 (6 bases). The V end lost 4 bases, the J end lost 2 bases, and 8 bases lay between the germline ends. This CDR3 comprises 13 residues. The germline V gene encodes CDR1 SGHTA and CDR2 FQGNSA. The CDR3, as DNA: TGTGCCAGCAGCTGGACAGTTCAAGAGACCCAGTACTTC. It translates to CASSWTVQETQYF.

This clone was picked up a small number of times. The gene calls are TRBV4-1 and TRBJ2-7; TRBD2 aligns across 12 bases. CDR1 and CDR2 (germline): MGHRA, YSYEKL. This CDR3 spans 17 amino acids. V lost 0 bases to trimming and J lost 4 bases; unmatched junction nucleotides: 7. CDR3 bases: TGCGCCAGCAGCCAAGATGGCGCTAGCGGGAGGGTATACGAGCAGTACTTC. Its protein is CASSQDGASGRVYEQYF.

The genes are TRBV9 and TRBJ2-1, with 9 bases that match TRBD2. After removal of 0 bases from V and 6 bases from J, the junction contained 13 bases not matched to a gene. The germline V gene encodes CDR1 SGDLS and CDR2 YYNGEE. The CDR3 sequence is 18 residues long. CDR3 sequence (DNA): TGTGCCAGCAGCGTAGGCCCGGGTAGCGGGGGACCCGGCAATGAGCAGTTCTTC. Protein product: CASSVGPGSGGPGNEQFF.

Only a few counts were recorded for this clone. The J gene is TRBJ1-2, the V gene TRBV5-6; the D is unclear. CDR1 and CDR2 (germline): SGHDT, YYEEEE. This CDR3 has 14 residues. Trimming removed 0 bases at V and 4 bases at J, with 10 bases between. CDR3 residues: CASSLASGFYGYTF. The CDR3 region has the DNA TGTGCCAGCAGCTTGGCCTCGGGGTTCTATGGCTACACCTTC.

The V and J genes are TRBV5-1 and TRBJ2-3, with D perhaps matching TRBD1 (5 bases). The germline V gene has CDR1 SGHRS and CDR2 YFSETQ. CDR3 length: 16 amino acids. V dropped 4 bases and J dropped 0 bases, with 15 bases sitting between them. The CDR3 DNA sequence: TGCGCCAGCAGCGTAAACGGACACGTAAGCACAGATACGCAGTATTTT. Translation: CASSVNGHVSTDTQYF.

The V gene is TRBV27, the J gene TRBJ2-7, with 10 bases identical to TRBD2. The CDR3 loop spans 14 amino acids. The germline CDR1 and CDR2 sequences are MNHEY and SMNVEV (reference sequence). The junction had 6 bases not matched to a gene; V was cut back by 7 bases and J by 3 bases. This chain's CDR3 is CASMSLAGSYEQYF. The CDR3, as DNA: TGTGCCAGCATGTCACTAGCGGGGAGCTACGAGCAGTACTTC.

The J gene is TRBJ2-2, the V gene TRBV9; D may be TRBD2 (5 bases). This CDR3 has 16 amino acids. V lost 6 bases and J 6 bases, leaving 21 bases between the germline ends. Germline CDR1 SGDLS, CDR2 YYNGEE. Written as DNA, the CDR3 is TGTGCCAGCACCCTAGACGGGGTGGGTCGGTCCGGGGAGCTGTTTTTT. Protein product: CASTLDGVGRSGELFF.

This clone turned up a few times. The chain combines TRBV19 with TRBJ2-1; TRBD1 matches 12 bases. Germline-derived CDR1 and CDR2 are LNHDA and SQIVND (reference sequence). V was pared by 6 bases and J by 5 bases, with 2 bases of the junction left unmatched. This CDR3 has 14 residues. CDR3 nucleotide sequence: TGTGCCAGTAGCCGGGACAGGGGGCACAATGAGCAGTTCTTC. This encodes CASSRDRGHNEQFF.

The V call is TRBV11-3, the J call TRBJ2-2; TRBD2 matches 7 bases. This CDR3 has 17 residues. Per the germline V gene, CDR1 is SGHNT and CDR2 is YENEEA. V was pared by 2 bases and J by 0 bases, with 6 bases of the junction left unmatched. The CDR3 here is CASSLRASGANTGELFF. CDR3 DNA sequence: TGTGCCAGCAGCTTAAGGGCTAGCGGAGCGAACACCGGGGAGCTGTTTTTT.

This clone was counted once. The chain is built from TRBV7-2 and TRBJ2-5; TRBD2 is a possible D gene (5 bases). Germline V CDR1 and CDR2: SGHTA, FQGNSA. The CDR3 consists of 13 residues. Deletions cut 3 bases from V and 4 bases from J, with 9 bases between. The CDR3 sequence is CASSFREPETQYF. The CDR3 DNA is TGTGCCAGCAGCTTCCGGGAACCAGAGACCCAGTACTTC.

In this sample, this clone turned up a few times. V is TRBV6-1 and J is TRBJ2-7; TRBD1 agrees at 7 bases. J lost 0 bases, V lost 4 bases, and 6 bases had no gene match. Germline V gene lookup returns CDR1 MNHNS and CDR2 SASEGT. The CDR3 contains 15 residues. The chain's CDR3 is CASSARDSSSYEQYF. The CDR3 DNA reads as TGTGCCAGCAGTGCCCGGGACAGTAGCTCCTACGAGCAGTACTTC.

The sample holds a few counts of this clone. The V gene is TRBV6-1, the J gene TRBJ2-7; D is uncertain. Trimming cost V 2 bases and J 3 bases, with 8 bases left between them. This CDR3 has 13 residues. Per the germline V gene, CDR1 is MNHNS and CDR2 is SASEGT. CDR3 region: CASSELRSYEQYF. CDR3 DNA: TGTGCCAGCAGTGAACTCAGAAGCTACGAGCAGTACTTC.

V gene TRBV7-8 combines with J gene TRBJ2-7, with 10 bases matching TRBD1. This CDR3 region has 13 residues. CDR1 is SGHVS, CDR2 FQNEAQ, per germline. V gave up 5 bases and J gave up 7 bases; unmatched junction bases: 5. CDR3 DNA sequence: TGTGCCAGCAGCCGGGGACAGGGGTGGGAGCAGTACTTC. It yields the protein CASSRGQGWEQYF.

This clone was counted a few times. The J gene is TRBJ1-4, the V gene TRBV7-9, with 8 bases that match TRBD1. Germline V gene data show CDR1 as SEHNR and CDR2 as FQNEAQ (reference sequence). The junction had 3 bases not matched to a gene; V was cut back by 5 bases and J by 10 bases. This CDR3 comprises 12 residues. The CDR3 reads CASSATGGKLFF. The CDR3 DNA reads as TGTGCCAGCAGCGCCACAGGGGGAAAACTGTTTTTT.

J is TRBJ2-7 and V is TRBV5-4; D is possibly TRBD2 (5 bases). The CDR3 runs to 16 residues. Trimming removed 0 bases from V and 0 bases from J, with 13 bases in between. The germline CDR1 and CDR2 sequences are SGHNT and YYREEE (reference sequence). The CDR3 is CASSLGGQQLSYEQYF. The CDR3 DNA sequence: TGTGCCAGCAGCTTGGGCGGGCAGCAACTCTCCTACGAGCAGTACTTC.

V gene TRBV5-1 combines with J gene TRBJ1-1; D unclear. Looked up from germline, CDR1 is SGHRS and CDR2 is YFSETQ. V lost 7 bases and J 1 base, leaving 14 bases between the germline ends. This CDR3 has 14 amino acids. DNA for the CDR3: TGCGCCAGCGGCCTGCTAGGTTCGAACACTGAAGCTTTCTTT. It specifies CASGLLGSNTEAFF.

Remarks on this clone: An end of the junction differs from the germline gene, which may be a read error. The V call is TRBV2, the J call TRBJ2-5, with TRBD2 matching over 7 bases. Germline-derived CDR1 and CDR2 are SNHLY and FYNNEI. The CDR3 covers 14 residues. This CDR3 is CASIWGGEQEAQYF. CDR3 nucleotide sequence: TGTGCCAGCATTTGGGGGGGTGAGCAAGAGGCCCAGTACTTC.

CDR3 region: CASSLGGTTNEKLFF. DNA of the CDR3: TGTGCCAGCAGTTTAGGGGGGACAACTAATGAAAAACTGTTTTTT. J is TRBJ1-4 and V is TRBV28; weak D call: TRBD1 (5 bases). This CDR3 is built from 15 residues. In germline, CDR1 is MDHEN, CDR2 SYDVKM. Deletions cut 2 bases from V and 0 bases from J, with 7 bases between.

This chain links TRBV7-3 with TRBJ2-2, with 11 bases lining up with TRBD2. Germline CDR1 SGHTA, CDR2 FQGTGA. This CDR3 comprises 17 residues. The ends lost 0 bases at V and 7 bases at J; junction bases unmatched: 7. The CDR3 nucleotides are TGTGCCAGCAGCTTAACGGGGCTAGCGGGAGGAGGCGGGGAGCTGTTTTTT. Its protein product is CASSLTGLAGGGGELFF.

The chain uses TRBV5-4 and TRBJ2-5; 7 nucleotides agree with TRBD1. The J call may not be correct, given that the DNA end is closer to TRBJ2-7. The CDR3 sequence is 13 residues long. CDR1 is SGHNT, CDR2 YYREEE, per germline (reference sequence). CDR3 coding DNA: TGTGCCAGCAGCGGGGACAGAACCTACGAGCAGTACTTC. This translates into CASSGDRTYEQYF.

The chain uses TRBV6-1 and TRBJ2-1; TRBD1 aligns across 7 bases. Germline V CDR1 and CDR2: MNHNS, SASEGT. V shed 7 bases, J shed 10 bases, and the junction held 13 bases outside the gene matches. This CDR3 contains 14 residues. DNA of the CDR3: TGTGCCAGCAACCGGGACAGCTCAACGGGGGAGCAGTTCTTC. Translating gives CASNRDSSTGEQFF.

The chain combines TRBV19 with TRBJ1-2; maybe TRBD1 (6 bases). The CDR3 covers 12 residues. In germline, CDR1 is LNHDA, CDR2 SQIVND (reference sequence). V gave up 5 bases and J gave up 8 bases, with 12 bases separating them. CDR3 nucleotides: TGTGCCAGTAGTCCCACGGGGGGCGGCTACACCTTC. This sequence encodes CASSPTGGGYTF.

This clone showed up just a few times. The V gene is TRBV4-3, the J gene TRBJ2-7; TRBD2 might be the D (6 bases). The germline CDR1 and CDR2 sequences are LGHNA and YSLEER. The ends were cut back, 0 bases at V and 3 bases at J, with 21 bases in the middle. The CDR3 is made up of 18 amino acids. In nucleotides, the CDR3 is TGCGCCAGCAGCCAAGATAGGGGCCTGGAGGGCCTTGGCTACGAGCAGTACTTC. This encodes CASSQDRGLEGLGYEQYF.

This clone has a single count. The chain combines TRBV15 with TRBJ2-3; no firm D call. Trimming left V 0 bases short and J 4 bases short, with 8 bases between. CDR1 and CDR2 from the germline V gene are LNHNV and YYDKDF (reference sequence). The CDR3 totals 14 residues. CDR3 nucleotide sequence: TGTGCCACCAGCAGAGATCGAGTCTCAGATACGCAGTATTTT. It is translated as CATSRDRVSDTQYF. Full variable domain (rest looked up from reference TRBV15 and TRBJ2-3): DAMVIQNPRYQVTQFGKPVTLSCSQTLNHNVMYWYQQKSSQAPKLLFHYYDKDFNNEADTPDNFQSRRPNTSFCFLDIRSPGLGDTAMYLCATSRDRVSDTQYFGPGTRLTVL.